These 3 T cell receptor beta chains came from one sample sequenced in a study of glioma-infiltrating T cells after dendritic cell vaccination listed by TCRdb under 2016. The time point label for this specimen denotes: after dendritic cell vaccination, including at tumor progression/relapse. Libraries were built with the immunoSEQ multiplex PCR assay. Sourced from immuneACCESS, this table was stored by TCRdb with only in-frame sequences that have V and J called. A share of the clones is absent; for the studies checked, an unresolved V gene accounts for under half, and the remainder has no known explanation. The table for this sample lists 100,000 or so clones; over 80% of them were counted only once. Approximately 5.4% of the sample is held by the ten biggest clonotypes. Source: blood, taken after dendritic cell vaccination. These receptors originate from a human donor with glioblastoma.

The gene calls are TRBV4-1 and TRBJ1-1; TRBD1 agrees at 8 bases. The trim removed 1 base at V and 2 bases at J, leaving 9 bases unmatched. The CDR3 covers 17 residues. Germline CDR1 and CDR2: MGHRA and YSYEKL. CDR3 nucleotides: TGCGCCAGCAGCCAAGGGCCGATGGCAGGGGGCAACACTGAAGCTTTCTTT. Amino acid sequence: CASSQGPMAGGNTEAFF.

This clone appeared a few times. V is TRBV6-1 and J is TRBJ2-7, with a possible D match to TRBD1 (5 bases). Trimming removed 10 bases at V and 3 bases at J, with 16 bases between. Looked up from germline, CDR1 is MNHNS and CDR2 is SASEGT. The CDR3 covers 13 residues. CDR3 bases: TGTGCCACCTTCCAAGGGGCTTTCTACGAGCAGTACTTC. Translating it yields CATFQGAFYEQYF.

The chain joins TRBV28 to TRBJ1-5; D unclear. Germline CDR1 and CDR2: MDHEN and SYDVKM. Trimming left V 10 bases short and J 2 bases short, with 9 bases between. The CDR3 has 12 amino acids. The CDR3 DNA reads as TGTGCCACCCTAGTGGGCAATCAGCCCCAGCATTTT. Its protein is CATLVGNQPQHF.